One and the same sample provided the 13 T cell receptor beta chains below, sequenced in a study of T cell repertoires in cytomegalovirus infection. TCRdb re-called the reads with MiXCR, one entry per CDR3 protein. This sample has about 470,000 distinct CDR3 sequences, with roughly 42% found just once. These receptors' targets are unknown. Specimen: cultured PBMCs, collected from culture after CMV antigen stimulation. These receptors originate from a human donor in good health (CMV status not recorded). Some clones in this sample may be carry-over from other donors' samples.

This clonotype appeared a single time. This chain's CDR3 is CSAAQGAEAKEQFF. CDR3 nucleotides: TGCAGTGCTGCACAGGGGGCCGAGGCAAAAGAGCAGTTCTTC. V gene TRBV20-1 combines with J gene TRBJ2-1; TRBD1 matches at 9 bases. The length of the CDR3 is 14 residues. Looked up from germline, CDR1 is DFQATT and CDR2 is SNEGSKA (reference sequence). V lost 5 bases, J lost 10 bases, and 12 bases stayed unmatched.

The genes are TRBV12-5 and TRBJ1-5; D uncertain. The ends were cut back, 0 bases at V and 9 bases at J, with 15 bases in the middle. CDR1 is LGHNT, CDR2 FRNRAP, per germline. This CDR3 is built from 15 residues. CDR3 in amino acids: CASGLVSPPIGPQHF. CDR3 nucleotide sequence: TGTGCTAGTGGTTTGGTGTCCCCGCCAATTGGGCCCCAGCATTTT.

This clonotype was observed a handful of times. V is TRBV20-1 and J is TRBJ2-1; D tentatively fits TRBD1 or TRBD2 (8 bases each). V was cut by 6 bases and J by 5 bases, with 20 bases left in between. Per the germline V gene, CDR1 is DFQATT and CDR2 is SNEGSKA (reference sequence). The CDR3 contains 15 residues. Here the CDR3 DNA reads TGCAGTGCCAGGGGGCGGGGGGCTCCGAACAATGAGCAGTTCTTC. Translated, it gives CSARGRGAPNNEQFF.

CDR3 protein: CASSPSLDRSGQPQHF. The CDR3 coding sequence is TGTGCCAGCAGTCCCTCTCTTGACAGGTCGGGTCAGCCCCAGCATTTT. The chain carries TRBV2 and TRBJ1-5, with a possible D match to TRBD1 (6 bases). Looked up from germline, CDR1 is SNHLY and CDR2 is FYNNEI. V was shortened by 5 bases and J by 6 bases, with 20 bases between the two germline ends. This CDR3 has 16 residues.

This clonotype was counted a few times. The rearrangement uses TRBV10-2 and TRBJ2-5; D unclear. Per germline, CDR1 WSHSY and CDR2 SAAADI. This CDR3 region has 12 residues. Trimming shortened V by 3 bases and J by 5 bases, and 7 bases separated the two germline ends. The CDR3 is CASSEEPETQYF. The CDR3 region has the DNA TGCGCCAGCAGTGAAGAGCCTGAGACCCAGTACTTC.

This clonotype occurred a few times. The chain carries TRBV6-1 and TRBJ1-3, with D unresolved. The germline V and J ends were trimmed by 3 bases and 0 bases, with 12 bases remaining between them. CDR1 is MNHNS and CDR2 is SASEGT in the germline V gene. This CDR3 has 16 residues. DNA for the CDR3: TGTGCCAGCAGTGATTGGTTCTTTGACTCTGGAAACACCATATATTTT. Residues: CASSDWFFDSGNTIYF.

This chain links TRBV6-1 with TRBJ1-2, with a possible D match to TRBD1 (5 bases). Germline values: CDR1 MNHNS, CDR2 SASEGT. V lost 2 bases, J lost 4 bases, and 8 bases lay in between. The CDR3 length is 13 residues. Written as DNA, the CDR3 is TGTGCCAGCAGTGAACTGGGGACCTATGGCTACACCTTC. This translates into CASSELGTYGYTF.

The chain recombines TRBV7-2 with TRBJ2-5; possibly TRBD1 for D (6 bases). From germline, CDR1 is SGHTA and CDR2 FQGNSA. The CDR3 is 15 amino acids. Trimming left V 5 bases short and J 1 base short, with 14 bases between. The CDR3 sequence: CASSLDGQFQETQYF. In DNA form, the CDR3 reads TGTGCCAGCAGCCTAGATGGACAGTTCCAAGAGACCCAGTACTTC.

In its sample, this clonotype was seen once. This chain uses TRBV20-1 with TRBJ1-4; D gene uncertain. Per the germline V gene, CDR1 is DFQATT and CDR2 is SNEGSKA (reference sequence). This CDR3 is built from 16 residues. Deletions cut 2 bases from V and 8 bases from J, with 21 bases between. The CDR3 region has the DNA TGCAGTGCTAGACCCCGTGATAAGCGGGTCGGCGAAAAACTGTTTTTT. It codes for CSARPRDKRVGEKLFF.

The rearrangement uses TRBV4-1 and TRBJ2-1; 11 bases line up with TRBD2. There are 18 residues in the CDR3. Germline V gene data show CDR1 as MGHRA and CDR2 as YSYEKL. J gave up 5 bases and V 2 bases, and 11 bases lay outside the gene matches. The CDR3 is CASSQLQHLAGGNNEQFF. CDR3 DNA: TGCGCCAGCAGCCAACTCCAACATCTAGCGGGGGGTAACAATGAGCAGTTCTTC.

This clonotype has a handful of counts. This chain connects TRBV18 to TRBJ2-1; maybe TRBD1 (6 bases). CDR1 is KGHSH, CDR2 LQKENI, per germline. The CDR3 covers 19 residues. Deletions cut 1 base from V and 7 bases from J, with 26 bases between. CDR3 coding DNA: TGTGCCAGCTCACCACGTTCCGGATTCCTAGCAGGGGCAAAGAATGAGCAGTTCTTC. This encodes CASSPRSGFLAGAKNEQFF.

This clonotype was seen more than once but under ten times. V is TRBV5-1 and J is TRBJ1-1, with D perhaps TRBD1 (5 bases). CDR1 is SGHRS and CDR2 is YFSETQ in the germline V gene. The length of the CDR3 is 15 residues. The V end lost 0 bases, the J end lost 5 bases, and 14 bases lay between the germline ends. CDR3 residues: CASSLGSGSATEAFF. CDR3 DNA: TGCGCCAGCAGCTTGGGGTCAGGGAGCGCAACTGAAGCTTTCTTT.

This clonotype turned up a few times. The rearrangement joins TRBV4-1 to TRBJ1-6; 9 bases fit TRBD1. V dropped 4 bases and J dropped 7; count of bases not matched to a gene: 8. Germline V CDR1 and CDR2: MGHRA, YSYEKL. The CDR3 has 16 amino acids. The CDR3 bases are TGCGCCAGCAGCCTAACTTCCGGGACAGGGAATTCACCCCTCCACTTT. This encodes CASSLTSGTGNSPLHF.